The sequence of this T cell receptor beta chain was determined in a study of regulatory T cells in long-lasting Graves disease. This clonotype was detected many times. Sample time point: newly diagnosed GD, antithyroid drugs for less than 3 months. Isolated PBMC RNA provided the starting material for the TCR library. Patients with Graves' disease were diagnosed by American Thyroid Association guidelines. Peripheral blood, roughly 9.2 milliliters per patient, was collected in EDTA tubes. HTBI primers from iRepertoire and Arm-PCR of CDR3 regions yielded the TCR beta libraries. TCRdb passed the multiplex PCR reads through MiXCR, listing each CDR3 protein once. In the table there are under 700,000 distinct CDR3 sequences, about 16% of which are singletons. V lost 4 bases and J 5 bases, leaving 12 bases between the germline ends. CDR1 is DFQATT and CDR2 is SNEGSKA in the germline V gene (reference sequence). The CDR3 consists of 13 residues.

The same data also went into a second study, on T cells in Graves' hyperthyroidism and ophthalmopathy. That publication notes: A first-round RT-PCR of the TCR CDR3 used the HTBI primer set. A model using 13 V-J features told ophthalmopathy apart from stable hyperthyroidism.

The material was peripheral blood mononuclear cells (PBMCs), obtained at new diagnosis, from a patient treated with antithyroid drugs. The clonotype comes from a woman aged 40 to 65 with Graves disease. V and J are TRBV20-1 and TRBJ1-5, with D perhaps matching TRBD1 (5 bases). CDR3 amino acids: CSATRLTDQPQHF. CDR3 DNA sequence: TGCAGTGCTACTAGATTGACAGATCAGCCCCAGCATTTT.